This TCR beta chain was documented in a study of T-cell reconstitution after alpha-beta-depleted transplantation in children. This clonotype was detected only a few times. One junction end disagrees with the germline gene, perhaps due to a read error. Germline V gene sequence: CDR1 DFQATT, CDR2 SNEGSKA (reference sequence). This CDR3 has 13 residues. The TCRbeta library was prepared with unique molecular identifiers. TCRdb itself ran the PCR reads through MiXCR, one entry per CDR3 protein. This table holds a few hundred thousand distinct CDR3 sequences, around 21% found once. The chain employs TRBV20-1 and TRBJ2-7; 8 bases line up with TRBD2. The sample here was PBMCs from the stem cell graft donor, taken from the stem cell graft. The sequence derives from a human donor who donated a stem cell graft to a child with acute myeloid leukemia. The CDR3 here is CSARAGVEYEQYF. The DNA of the CDR3 is TGCAGTGCGAGAGCGGGAGTGGAGTACGAGCAGTACTTC.